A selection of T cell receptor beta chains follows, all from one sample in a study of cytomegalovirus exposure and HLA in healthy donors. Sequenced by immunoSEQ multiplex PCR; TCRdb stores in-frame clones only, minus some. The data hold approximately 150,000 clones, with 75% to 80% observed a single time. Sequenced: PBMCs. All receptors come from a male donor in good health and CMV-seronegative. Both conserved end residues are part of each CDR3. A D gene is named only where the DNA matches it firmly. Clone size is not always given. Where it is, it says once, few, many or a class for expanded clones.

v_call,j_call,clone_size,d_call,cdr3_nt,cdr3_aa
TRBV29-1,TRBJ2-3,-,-,TGCAGCGTAAGACAGGGCACAGATACGCAGTATTTT,CSVRQGTDTQYF
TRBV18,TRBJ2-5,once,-,TGTGCCAGCTCAAAGGGACTGCAAGAGACCCAGTACTTC,CASSKGLQETQYF
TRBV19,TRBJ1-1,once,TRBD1,TGTGCCAGTAGTGTGGACAGGGGGCTTCTCACTGAAGCTTTCTTT,CASSVDRGLLTEAFF
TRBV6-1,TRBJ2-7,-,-,TGTGCCAGCAGCCCCCCCGGCGAGCAGTACTTC,CASSPPGEQYF
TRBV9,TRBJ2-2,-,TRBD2,TGTGCCAGCAGTCGTACCAGCGGGAAGAGCACCGGGGAGCTGTTTTTT,CASSRTSGKSTGELFF
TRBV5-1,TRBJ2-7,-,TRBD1,TGCGCCAGCAGCTTGGACAGGGGAATCGCCTACGAGCAGTACTTC,CASSLDRGIAYEQYF
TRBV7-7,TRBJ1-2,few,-,TGTGCCAGCAGACCAAACAGGGATGTCTATGGCTACACCTTC,CASRPNRDVYGYTF
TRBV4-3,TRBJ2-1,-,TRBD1,TGCGCCAGCAGCCACGGACAGGGGGCTCTCGATGAGCAGTTCTTC,CASSHGQGALDEQFF
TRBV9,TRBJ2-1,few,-,TGTGCCAGCAGCGTAGGCAGGGGTGATTACAATGAGCAGTTCTTC,CASSVGRGDYNEQFF
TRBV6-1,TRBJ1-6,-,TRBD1,TGTGCCAGCACCATAACGGTGACAGGGGGGTCCCTCCACTTT,CASTITVTGGSLHF
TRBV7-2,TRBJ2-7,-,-,TGTGCCAGCAGCTTAACGTCCTACGAGCAGTACTTC,CASSLTSYEQYF
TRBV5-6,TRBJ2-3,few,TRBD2,TGTGCCAGCAGCGCGGGGGGAGATACGCAGTATTTT,CASSAGGDTQYF